The clone carrying this T cell receptor beta chain was counted between two and nine times. Its antigen remains unknown. The entry originates in a study of T cell responses to AZD1222 COVID-19 vaccine. The germline V gene encodes CDR1 SGHNT and CDR2 YENEEA. Trimming pared 5 bases from V and 3 bases from J, leaving 16 bases between. There are 15 residues in the CDR3. Overall study results and limits: Nearly half of spike-specific TCRs reportedly target variant regions that are unmutated in the B.1.351 and B.1.1.7 variants.

TCRdb keeps only in-frame clones here, not all; method: immunoSEQ multiplex PCR. The repertoire consists of about 120,000 clones, with over 75% occurring once and the leading ten covering 9.4%. This TCR came from an adult in good health. The rearrangement joins TRBV11-3 to TRBJ1-1; TRBD1 is a possible D gene (5 bases). The sample in question was peripheral blood, obtained on day 0 of AZD1222 vaccination. CDR3 sequence (DNA): TGTGCCAGCAGCCCCCCAGGGTGGTGGGACACTGAAGCTTTCTTT. It codes for CASSPPGWWDTEAFF.